Shown below are 5 T cell receptor beta chains from a single sample sequenced in a study of Tregs in tolerant kidney transplant recipients (dated by TCRdb to about 2019). Sample time point, as interpreted from the label and publication: blood sample drawn before combined kidney and bone marrow transplant. Preparation of the library involved the immunoSEQ multiplex PCR assay. Not all clones reach the TCRdb copy of this immuneACCESS table, which keeps in-frame sequences only. Checked studies attribute under half of the gap to unresolved V genes and leave the rest unexplained. The sample has over 85,000 clones on record, more than 85% of them singletons. About 0.45% of the sample belongs to the ten largest clones. The sample consisted of CD4+ T cells from blood, taken before the transplant. These receptors all stem from a human donor who received a combined kidney and bone marrow transplant.

This chain joins TRBV7-2 and TRBJ2-1, with D maybe TRBD2 (7 bases). The germline V gene encodes CDR1 SGHTA and CDR2 FQGNSA. V was clipped by 6 bases and J by 2 bases, with 23 bases between them. This CDR3 has 18 residues. The CDR3 is CASRGQGRGGGTYNEQFF. The CDR3 DNA follows: TGTGCCAGCAGGGGGCAGGGGCGAGGCGGGGGAACCTACAATGAGCAGTTCTTC. The full variable domain, in which reference TRBV7-2 and TRBJ2-1 provide the parts outside the CDR3, is GAGVSQSPSNKVTEKGKDVELRCDPISGHTALYWYRQSLGQGLEFLIYFQGNSAPDKSGLPSDRFSAERTGGSVSTLTIQRTQQEDSAVYLCASRGQGRGGGTYNEQFFGPGTRLTVL.

The chain carries TRBV6-6 and TRBJ1-2, with 9 bases fitting TRBD1. CDR1 and CDR2 (germline): MNHNY, SVGAGI (reference sequence). The junction had 13 bases not matched to a gene; V was cut back by 10 bases and J by 4 bases. The CDR3 has 15 residues. CDR3 region: CATSITTGGSYGYTF. The CDR3, as DNA: TGTGCCACCTCGATAACCACAGGGGGCAGCTATGGCTACACCTTC.

CDR3 sequence reads: CASAQGGTGDNEQFF. In nucleotides, the CDR3 is TGTGCCAGCGCACAGGGGGGGACAGGGGACAATGAGCAGTTCTTC. This sequence joins TRBV4-2 and TRBJ2-1, with TRBD1 matching 10 bases. After removal of 8 bases from V and 5 bases from J, the junction contained 9 bases not matched to a gene. The CDR3 is 15 residues long. Germline loops: CDR1 LGHNA, CDR2 YNFKEQ.

The chain recombines TRBV15 with TRBJ1-5, with D maybe TRBD1 (5 bases). The ends were cut back, 3 bases at V and 2 bases at J, with 14 bases in the middle. The CDR3 contains 16 residues. Per the germline V gene, CDR1 is LNHNV and CDR2 is YYDKDF (reference sequence). The CDR3 is CATSRGGEMGNQPQHF. CDR3 DNA: TGTGCCACCAGCAGGGGGGGGGAGATGGGCAATCAGCCCCAGCATTTT. Drawing the rest from reference TRBV15 and TRBJ1-5, the complete variable domain is DAMVIQNPRYQVTQFGKPVTLSCSQTLNHNVMYWYQQKSSQAPKLLFHYYDKDFNNEADTPDNFQSRRPNTSFCFLDIRSPGLGDTAMYLCATSRGGEMGNQPQHFGDGTRLSIL.

The genes are TRBV9 and TRBJ2-6; TRBD2 agrees at 15 bases. The J segment lost 4 bases and the V segment lost 1 base, leaving 15 bases of the junction unmatched. Germline V gene lookup returns CDR1 SGDLS and CDR2 YYNGEE. The CDR3 is 22 amino acids. The CDR3, as DNA: TGTGCCAGCAGCGTACCCCCCTGGACTAGCGGGGGGGAAACGACCGGGGCCAACGTCCTGACTTTC. Translation gives CASSVPPWTSGGETTGANVLTF. Full variable domain (rest looked up from reference TRBV9 and TRBJ2-6): DSGVTQTPKHLITATGQRVTLRCSPRSGDLSVYWYQQSLDQGLQFLIQYYNGEERAKGNILERFSAQQFPDLHSELNLSSLELGDSALYFCASSVPPWTSGGETTGANVLTFGAGSRLTVL.